This T cell receptor beta chain stems from a study of cytomegalovirus exposure and HLA in healthy donors. Whole-study results and caveats: HLA alleles were associated with around 17,000 TCR beta sequences in a later analysis at 0.05 false discovery rate. A later analysis found that most CMV-associated TCR beta chains appeared HLA-restricted. The study flagged about 150 TCR beta chains as cytomegalovirus-associated. One cluster of highly shared sequence variants probably arose as a sequencing artifact.

This CDR3 has 17 amino acids. V trimming: 5 bases; J trimming: 1 base; junction bases outside the gene matches: 4. The V gene's germline CDR1 is LNHDA and CDR2 SQIVND (reference sequence). Primers for the PCR totalled 60 Vbeta and 13 Jbeta. The assay was immunoSEQ multiplex PCR, and TCRdb's table has in-frame clones only and misses some. This sample yields 100,000 to 140,000 clones, of which about four fifths are seen a single time; 2% to 3% belongs to the top ten. On this clone itself: Its antigen is as yet unknown.

This chain joins TRBV19 and TRBJ2-2; 13 bases match TRBD2. Input material: PBMCs. The receptor's source is a man in his thirties or forties in good health and CMV-seropositive. CDR3 nucleotides: TGTGCCAGTAGTCGACTAGCGGGGGGCCTGAACACCGGGGAGCTGTTTTTT. Translation: CASSRLAGGLNTGELFF.